This TCR beta chain was sequenced during a study of CD8 T cells in Susac syndrome. CD8+ and CD4+ T cells from blood underwent TCR beta sequencing. In the multiple sclerosis control group, patients were treatment-naive and had stable or active relapsing-remitting disease. Negative isolation was applied to CD8+ and CD4+ T cells, and FACS enrichment was applied to TEMRA cells. V lost 3 bases, J lost 8 bases, and 26 bases lay in between. CDR3 length: 18 residues. Germline CDR1 SEHNR, CDR2 FQNEAQ (reference sequence). The RNA, about 0.45 to 1 ug, was put through reverse transcription using random hexamers. The amplification used immunoSEQ multiplex PCR on TCR beta CDR3; it spanned 54 Vbeta and 13 Jbeta. A single record per CDR3 protein comes from TCRdb applying MiXCR to the immunoSEQ multiplex PCR reads. The data contain almost 450,000 distinct CDR3 sequences, around 83% of them singletons.

The clonotype originates from a human donor with multiple sclerosis. The rearrangement joins TRBV7-9 to TRBJ2-1, with D perhaps matching TRBD2 (5 bases). The material sequenced was CD8+ T cells from PBMCs. CDR3 sequence (DNA): TGTGCCAGCAGCTTTGGTAGTCCCCACACTAGTTGGAGATATGAGCAGTTCTTC. This gives the protein CASSFGSPHTSWRYEQFF.